This paragraph reports one T cell receptor (beta chain). The specificity of this receptor is unknown. At one of its ends the junction is not consistent with the germline gene, which may arise from a read error. This record belongs to a study of tumor-infiltrating lymphocytes in primary liver carcinoma (dated by TCRdb to 2015 to 2018). At the level of the whole study: Surgical resection was performed in China between late 2015 and 2016 on about five patients with histopathologically diagnosed primary liver carcinoma. Hepatocellular carcinoma (four) or combined HCC and intrahepatic cholangiocarcinoma (one) was present in the five patients, who were three men and two women aged 30 to 69 years. The five patients had tumors of stage T1-T3 N0M0, with maximum diameters ranging from roughly 4.2 to 11 cm. Each sample produced roughly 3.5 to 8 million productive TCRbeta reads, and read depth showed no significant difference between tissue types. The study combined TCRbeta repertoire sequencing, expression microarrays and whole-exome sequencing across five regions of each liver tumor, with adjacent normal tissue and blood. A total of roughly 35 specimens from 5 patients, comprising roughly 25 tumor regions, 5 adjacent noncancerous liver tissues and 5 peripheral blood samples, were covered by TCRbeta repertoire sequencing. High reproducibility was observed for the technical replicate repertoires, with mean shared-clone rates roughly 0.87 and correlation coefficients above 0.95.

Using a constant-region primer and ProtoScript II reverse transcriptase, TCRbeta-specific cDNA was reverse-transcribed from roughly 500 ng total RNA. The TCRbeta libraries were prepared through three rounds of nested multiplex PCR following a slightly modified ARM-PCR procedure. Multiplex TRBV1-TRBV30 forward primers and a Cbeta reverse primer were used in the first two PCR rounds, each of which was run for around 10 cycles. Sample barcodes and Illumina adapters were added in a final 25-cycle PCR with Deep VentR polymerase. Before sequencing, amplicons between 200 and 500 bp were purified from gel using a QIAquick gel extraction kit. An Illumina HiSeq 2500 was used to sequence the TCRbeta amplicons, generating 250-bp paired-end reads. Concerning the study's data processing: Quality trimming of reads was performed with Trimmomatic v0.33, and paired reads were merged with FLASH v1.2.11 so that full CDR3 sequences could be recovered. V, D and J germline segments were assigned to the rearranged TCRbeta sequences using MiGEC v1.2.1b. Clonotype statistics and Shannon-Wiener diversity indices were computed with VDJtools v1.0.0. Except for diversity analysis, only each sample's 250 most abundant clonotypes were used in subsequent analyses to reduce sampling bias. TCRdb handled the public reads itself, with Q25 trimming in fastp and clone calling in MiXCR, and kept productive beta chains. Rows are unified per CDR3 protein, each entry keeping the most common DNA and genes. The V and J calls, along with clone size, are taken from TCRdb and not from the paper's own processing. For this sample the table gives about 330,000 distinct CDR3 sequences, of which about 65% were detected only once. 5% to 6.5% of the sample is held by the ten biggest clonotypes.

The research as a whole found: A significantly larger repertoire fraction was made up by the top 250 clones in tumors than in blood (p = 0.039). Repertoire overlap was found to be higher between tumor regions (mean roughly 36%) than between tumor-adjacent (roughly 17%) or tumor-blood (around 14%) pairs, consistent with antigen-driven expansion. Only the TCR beta chain was sequenced, which likely underestimates true repertoire diversity because unpaired alpha chains were not captured. Bulk unsorted samples precluded comparing CD4+ and CD8+ T cell repertoires. The study included only four to six patients, and the authors note findings should be validated in a larger study.

Blood RNA was extracted from unsorted whole blood using TRIzol reagent, and germline DNA was obtained with the DNeasy Blood & Tissue kit. Chronic HBV infection was present in the patients, and the patients were treatment-naive at sampling. Before surgery, about 4 milliliters of peripheral blood were drawn into K2EDTA tubes. CDR1 SGHAT and CDR2 FQNNGV are derived from the germline V gene. The CDR3 covers 16 residues, taking in both the cysteine and the phenylalanine. Of the read, only the CDR3 DNA is kept; its 48 bases are in frame from base 1. This TCR was sampled from a man aged 40-49 years with primary liver carcinoma and hepatitis B virus infection. Recombination linked TRBV11-2 to TRBJ2-1; 9 central nucleotides agree with TRBD2. Sequenced input: peripheral blood. The CDR3 amino acid sequence is: CASCLGPGLASNEQFF. The bases are TGTGCCAGCTGCTTAGGTCCGGGACTAGCATCCAATGAGCAGTTCTTC.